The following is a T cell receptor beta chain sequence with its context. The CDR3 runs 13 residues. The germline V gene has CDR1 MGHDK and CDR2 SYGVNS. V was shortened by 7 bases and J by 0 bases, with 7 bases between the two germline ends. This sample was included in a study of OX40 agonist ivuxolimab in advanced cancers. Study information: Averaging roughly 60 years in age, with a range of about 20 to 90, the cohort was 82.7% male.

The protocol was immunoSEQ multiplex PCR, while the TCRdb copy is restricted to in-frame clones and leaves out a portion. This repertoire shows under 45,000 clones, around 79% found once; its top ten account for roughly 9.7%. The sequenced sample was CD4+ or CD8+ T cells sorted from blood, obtained in a trial of the OX40 agonist ivuxolimab. The TCR comes from an adult with an advanced solid tumor such as melanoma, head and neck, liver or kidney cancer. The chain carries TRBV25-1 and TRBJ2-1; D is unclear. CDR3 sequence: CASTLSSYNEQFF. Here the CDR3 DNA reads TGTGCCAGCACGCTCAGCTCCTACAATGAGCAGTTCTTC.